This passage covers 14 T cell receptor beta chains from one sample sequenced in a study of patients and donors after allogeneic stem cell transplantation. TCRdb passed the RT-PCR reads through MiXCR, listing each CDR3 protein once. The data contain some 10,000 distinct CDR3 sequences, about 20% of them singletons. Input material: blood, either unsorted or a sorted T cell fraction (not recorded which). These receptors all stem from a human donor who was either an allogeneic HSCT recipient or a stem cell or donor lymphocyte infusion donor (not recorded which). It is not recorded whose cells these are; they may come from a transplant donor.

Only a few counts were recorded for this clonotype. This CDR3 reads CASSYPLGQPQHF. The CDR3 nucleotides read TGTGCCAGCAGTTACCCCCTGGGGCAGCCCCAGCATTTT. This chain links TRBV6-2 or TRBV6-3 with TRBJ1-5; D is ambiguous. Germline V gives CDR1 MNHEY, CDR2 SVGEGT. V shed 2 bases and J shed 7 bases, with 9 bases lying between them. This CDR3 has 13 residues.

J is TRBJ2-7 and V is TRBV11-2; D perhaps matches TRBD1 (5 bases). Trimming pared 3 bases from V and 7 bases from J, leaving 16 bases between. CDR3 size: 14 residues. CDR1 and CDR2 (germline): SGHAT, FQNNGV. The CDR3 region is CASSFDRQFFEQYF. CDR3 DNA sequence: TGTGCCAGCAGCTTTGACAGACAGTTTTTTGAGCAGTACTTC.

The sample holds a few counts of this clonotype. V is TRBV7-9 and J is TRBJ1-1; possibly TRBD1 for D (6 bases). With 4 bases removed from V and 8 bases from J, the gap between germline ends came to 14 bases. Germline loops: CDR1 SEHNR, CDR2 FQNEAQ (reference sequence). The CDR3 runs to 13 residues. Written as DNA, the CDR3 is TGTGCCAGCAGCTATAACCTCGGGACAGAAGCTTTCTTT. It codes for CASSYNLGTEAFF.

This clonotype was observed a few times. The rearrangement joins TRBV6-5 to TRBJ1-4, with TRBD1 identical over 10 bases. Per germline, CDR1 MNHEY and CDR2 SVGAGI. With 6 bases clipped from V and 2 bases from J, the junction kept 0 bases outside the gene matches. This CDR3 spans 14 amino acids. The CDR3 protein is CASRTGGTNEKLFF. The CDR3 nucleotides read TGTGCCAGCAGGACAGGGGGCACTAATGAAAAACTGTTTTTT.

This clonotype showed up just a few times. The chain recombines TRBV6-1 with TRBJ1-2; D is unclear. This CDR3 has 13 amino acids. Germline lookup yields CDR1 MNHNS and CDR2 SASEGT. V lost 2 bases, J lost 2 bases, and 6 bases lay in between. The CDR3 region has the DNA TGTGCCAGCAGTGAAACCAGAAACTATGGCTACACCTTC. This codes for CASSETRNYGYTF.

This clonotype was seen a handful of times. The V call is TRBV6-2 or TRBV6-3, the J call TRBJ2-7; D might be TRBD2 (5 bases). The CDR3 spans 14 residues. Germline loops: CDR1 MNHEY, CDR2 SVGEGT. Trimming cost V 2 bases and J 8 bases, with 16 bases left between them. The CDR3 DNA follows: TGTGCCAGCAGTTACCGGCCGGGGAGTGAAAAGCAGTACTTC. The encoded protein is CASSYRPGSEKQYF.

J is TRBJ2-2 and V is TRBV4-3; D unresolved. This CDR3 comprises 17 residues. V was pared by 0 bases and J by 1 base, with 12 bases between. Per the germline V gene, CDR1 is LGHNA and CDR2 is YSLEER. CDR3 in amino acids: CASSQDLAQLNTGELFF. The CDR3 bases are TGCGCCAGCAGCCAAGATCTGGCGCAGTTGAACACCGGGGAGCTGTTTTTT.

This clonotype counts as medium-sized. The V and J genes are TRBV11-2 and TRBJ1-5, with 7 bases fitting TRBD1. Trimming cost V 5 bases and J 2 bases; bases outside gene matches: 6. Germline V CDR1 and CDR2: SGHAT, FQNNGV. CDR3 length: 15 residues. CDR3 in amino acids: CASSTGVGGNQPQHF. In nucleotides, the CDR3 is TGTGCCAGCAGCACAGGGGTAGGGGGCAATCAGCCCCAGCATTTT. The variable domain in full, completed from reference TRBV11-2 and TRBJ1-5, reads EAGVAQSPRYKIIEKRQSVAFWCNPISGHATLYWYQQILGQGPKLLIQFQNNGVVDDSQLPKDRFSAERLKGVDSTLKIQPAKLEDSAVYLCASSTGVGGNQPQHFGDGTRLSIL.

CDR3 in amino acids: CASRLAPGHWNEQFF. The CDR3 DNA reads as TGTGCAAGTCGCTTAGCCCCGGGACATTGGAATGAGCAGTTCTTC. The rearrangement joins TRBV12-2 to TRBJ2-1; whether TRBD1, the table's D call, matches the DNA was not checked. TRBV12-2 is a pseudogene segment. The CDR3 spans 15 residues.

In its sample, this clonotype was seen a few times. The gene calls are TRBV12-3 or TRBV12-4 and TRBJ1-4, with TRBD1 matching 8 bases. The CDR3 is 14 amino acids. The trim removed 6 bases at V and 10 bases at J, leaving 10 bases unmatched. The CDR3 DNA follows: TGTGCCAGCAGGGCACAGGGGGTTTCTGGAAAACTGTTTTTT. It yields the protein CASRAQGVSGKLFF.

This chain connects TRBV10-1 to TRBJ2-7; 8 positions match TRBD1. The length of the CDR3 is 13 residues. CDR1 and CDR2 from the germline V gene are WNHNN and SYGVQD (reference sequence). The ends lost 8 bases at V and 6 bases at J; junction bases unmatched: 9. The CDR3 sequence is CASARGLGSEQYF. CDR3 nucleotides: TGCGCCAGCGCCAGGGGGCTAGGATCCGAGCAGTACTTC.

A few counts support this clonotype. The rearrangement uses TRBV12-3 or TRBV12-4 and TRBJ2-3; TRBD2 is a possible D gene (5 bases). This CDR3 region has 16 residues. The ends were cut back, 3 bases at V and 6 bases at J, with 19 bases in the middle. For the CDR3, the DNA is TGTGCCAGCAGTTTCGCGAGGGTGGACTCAGCGGATACGCAGTATTTT. The encoded protein is CASSFARVDSADTQYF.

J is TRBJ1-1 and V is TRBV10-3; D not resolved. CDR3 length: 16 residues. The V and J ends lost 2 bases and 0 bases respectively, with 13 bases between them. Germline V gene data show CDR1 as ENHRY and CDR2 as SYGVKD. CDR3 coding DNA: TGTGCCATCAGTGAGCAAGCTCTCCTTATGAACACTGAAGCTTTCTTT. As protein: CAISEQALLMNTEAFF.

This clonotype was seen ten or more times. The genes are TRBV4-3 and TRBJ1-2; D not resolved. The V and J ends lost 2 bases and 8 bases respectively, with 18 bases between them. CDR1 is LGHNA, CDR2 YSLEER, per germline. The CDR3 has 15 residues. The CDR3 loop reads CASSQTYYVDGGYTF. The CDR3 DNA follows: TGCGCCAGCAGCCAAACGTACTATGTTGATGGCGGCTACACCTTC.